Each of the 11 T cell receptor beta chains below was sequenced from the same sample in a study of beta chain features in type 1 diabetes. Every bit of the isolated RNA underwent reverse transcription, so sequencing read expressed TCRB transcripts. The repertoire was sequenced with immunoSEQ multiplex PCR; TCRdb's copy has only in-frame clones and lacks some. The sample carries around 200,000 clones, about an eighth recorded once. Specimen: central memory CD4+ T cells from blood. The receptors originated from a woman aged 18-29 years in good health.

This clone was observed a handful of times. The chain couples TRBV7-9 to TRBJ2-3, with 9 positions matching TRBD1. V dropped 6 bases and J dropped 3; count of bases not matched to a gene: 10. Looked up from germline, CDR1 is SEHNR and CDR2 is FQNEAQ (reference sequence). The CDR3 sequence is 16 residues long. CDR3 sequence (DNA): TGTGCCAGCAGATTACCCGGGACAGGGAGTACAGATACGCAGTATTTT. This encodes CASRLPGTGSTDTQYF.

The table lists this clone with a few counts. J is TRBJ2-5 and V is TRBV7-3; 10 positions match TRBD2. Germline V gene data show CDR1 as SGHTA and CDR2 as FQGTGA. This CDR3 comprises 14 residues. J lost 4 bases, V lost 5 bases, and 4 bases had no gene match. CDR3 nucleotides: TGTGCCAGCAGCCAAGCGGGAGGGTTAGAGACCCAGTACTTC. Translated, it gives CASSQAGGLETQYF.

The chain links TRBV6-5 to TRBJ2-1; 8 positions match TRBD2. Unmatched junction bases numbered 12, after V lost 7 bases and J lost 7 bases. The CDR3 is 15 residues long. The germline CDR1 and CDR2 sequences are MNHEY and SVGAGI. This chain's CDR3 is CASTKFSGTSNEQFF. Here the CDR3 DNA reads TGTGCCAGCACGAAATTTAGCGGGACATCTAATGAGCAGTTCTTC.

V usage is TRBV7-9 and J usage is TRBJ1-5; D is perhaps TRBD1 (5 bases). There are 15 residues in the CDR3. Germline CDR1 is SEHNR and CDR2 is FQNEAQ (reference sequence). V lost 1 base, J lost 7 bases, and 14 bases lay in between. CDR3 coding DNA: TGTGCCAGCAGCTTAGGGGGAGGGGAACACCAGCCCCAGCATTTT. Its translation: CASSLGGGEHQPQHF.

This clone was detected ten times or more. This chain joins TRBV29-1 and TRBJ2-6, with TRBD1 identical over 9 bases. The CDR3 is made up of 14 amino acids. Germline V gene sequence: CDR1 SQVTM, CDR2 ANQGSEA. V lost 6 bases, J lost 2 bases, and 2 bases stayed unmatched. The DNA of the CDR3 is TGCAGCGTGGGACAGGGCGCTGGGGCCAACGTCCTGACTTTC. It yields the protein CSVGQGAGANVLTF.

This chain uses TRBV5-1 with TRBJ2-7, with TRBD2 matching over 8 bases. Per the germline V gene, CDR1 is SGHRS and CDR2 is YFSETQ. The CDR3 consists of 15 residues. Losses at the gene ends were 4 bases for V and 2 bases for J; bases not matched to a gene: 8. CDR3: CASSHKTGGPYEQYF. For the CDR3, the DNA is TGCGCCAGCAGCCACAAGACGGGAGGGCCCTACGAGCAGTACTTC. Full variable domain (missing parts from reference TRBV5-1 and TRBJ2-7): KAGVTQTPRYLIKTRGQQVTLSCSPISGHRSVSWYQQTPGQGLQFLFEYFSETQRNKGNFPGRFSGRQFSNSRSEMNVSTLELGDSALYLCASSHKTGGPYEQYFGPGTRLTVT.

This clone has only a few counts. J is TRBJ2-5 and V is TRBV4-1, with TRBD2 matching 14 bases. In germline, CDR1 is MGHRA, CDR2 YSYEKL. J lost 4 bases, V lost 3 bases, and 4 bases had no gene match. The CDR3 has 16 residues. DNA of the CDR3: TGCGCCAGCAGCCAGGGACTAGCGGGAGAAGGAGAGACCCAGTACTTC. It translates to CASSQGLAGEGETQYF.

The V gene is TRBV7-2, the J gene TRBJ2-2; 7 bases agree with TRBD2. Trimming took 5 bases from V and 7 from J; bases not matched to a gene: 4. Germline CDR1 reads SGHTA; CDR2 reads FQGNSA. The CDR3 covers 13 residues. CDR3 region: CASSAGRGGELFF. The CDR3 nucleotides are TGTGCCAGCAGCGCAGGGAGGGGCGGGGAGCTGTTTTTT.

This clone came up a few times. The chain employs TRBV6-6 and TRBJ2-7; 11 bases match TRBD1. Losses at the gene ends were 5 bases for V and 3 bases for J; bases not matched to a gene: 6. The germline CDR1 and CDR2 sequences are MNHNY and SVGAGI (reference sequence). The CDR3 totals 15 residues. The CDR3 here is CASSDRTGGIYEQYF. The CDR3 DNA reads as TGTGCCAGCAGTGACCGGACAGGGGGCATCTACGAGCAGTACTTC.

The chain links TRBV7-2 to TRBJ2-6; D remains ambiguous. CDR3 length: 16 residues. Trimming removed 2 bases at V and 0 bases at J, with 8 bases between. Germline V lookup: CDR1 SGHTA, CDR2 FQGNSA. Here the CDR3 DNA reads TGTGCCAGCAGCTTAACGACATACTCTGGGGCCAACGTCCTGACTTTC. Residues: CASSLTTYSGANVLTF.

This clone came up a few times. The chain is built from TRBV6-5 and TRBJ2-3, with TRBD2 identical over 7 bases. The V gene's germline CDR1 is MNHEY and CDR2 SVGAGI. CDR3 length equals 12 residues. V gave up 6 bases and J gave up 10 bases; unmatched junction bases: 7. In DNA, the CDR3 is TGTGCCAGCAGCCACGGACTAGTTTCGCAGTATTTT. Translated: CASSHGLVSQYF.